This T cell receptor beta chain emerged from a study of metastatic and nonmetastatic thyroid tumors (dated by TCRdb to about 2020). Turning to the overall study: The researchers compared repertoires between peripheral blood samples and tumor or nodule tissue samples from patients with malignant or benign thyroid disease.

Study-wide conclusions, independent of this receptor: In both blood and tumor samples, malignant tumors were reported to have significantly higher TCR beta diversity than benign nodules.

The library relied on PCR. The sequencing machine was an Illumina HiSeq 4000. High-throughput sequencing was used to profile the TCR beta-chain CDR3 region of every patient. The original pipeline was this. The researchers built a classifier to tell apart papillary thyroid cancer patients with distant metastasis, based on CDR3 differences among clinicopathological groups. The Shannon index was used to measure repertoire diversity, and the Morisita-Horn index was used to measure how similar tumor and blood repertoires were. TCRdb passed the public sequencing reads through fastp at Q25 and MiXCR, retaining productive beta sequences. The V and J calls and clone size are TCRdb's, not the authors'. The sample table records nearly 35,000 clones; approximately 15% of these occur just once. Jointly, the top ten make up approximately 7% of the sample. This clone occurred many times. No cognate antigen has been identified for it. Per-base quality was not reported, and no clone a single base away is much larger than it.

No treatment had been received by any patient before thyroid surgery. Patient clinical samples collected from about 2011 to 2019 were retrospectively analysed using T-cell receptor beta sequencing. From cysteine to phenylalanine, the CDR3 is 12 amino acids long. Of the read, only the CDR3 DNA is kept; its 36 bases are in frame from base 1. Trimming costs V 7 bases and J 8 bases, and their ends lie 14 bases apart. Reading the germline V gene gives CDR1 MDHEN and CDR2 SYDVKM. What was sequenced was blood. The sequence links TRBV28 to TRBJ1-2; the D gene is not confidently resolved. The origin of this receptor is a female donor with papillary thyroid cancer or a benign thyroid nodule (not recorded which). Some clones in this sample may be carry-over from other donors' samples. Read as DNA, the sequence is TGTGCCAGCATATCTAGGGAAGCCGGCTACACCTTC. This yields the protein CASISREAGYTF.